This T cell receptor (beta chain) appears in the sequencing data of a study of blood T cell repertoires in COVID-19. Study information: Samples taken during acute and convalescent COVID-19 were collected in the United States, Italy and Spain. Sources were T cells, B-cell-depleted T cells, or PBMCs; the material itself was cDNA or gDNA.

Methods used by the authors: Nucleated cell counts were estimated from reference gene primer amplification. Profiling relied on immunoSEQ multiplex PCR, and the TCRdb table lists in-frame clones only, not all of them. V, J and clone size are taken as reported in that table, and D and trimming were inferred from the DNA itself. Among about 150,000 clones listed, approximately 81% were seen once. The sample consisted of peripheral blood. The origin of this receptor is a woman aged 55-70 years with active or convalescent COVID-19.

The CDR3 sequence is CASWTGDSNTEAFF. DNA for the CDR3: TGTGCCAGCTGGACTGGGGACAGCAACACTGAAGCTTTCTTT. The chain links TRBV3-1 (or the pseudogene TRBV3-2) to TRBJ1-1, with TRBD1 matching over 7 bases. V lost 8 bases and J lost 2; bases outside the gene matches: 8. The CDR3 is made up of 14 amino acids. Germline CDR1 LGHDT, CDR2 YNNKEL (reference sequence).